This entry lists 29 T cell receptor beta chains sequenced from one sample in a study of Graves' ophthalmopathy and Graves' hyperthyroidism. Amplification of TCR beta CDR3 regions used RNA transcripts. The workflow started with a first-round RT-PCR run with HTBI primers and then moved on to a second-round multiplex PCR. TCRdb re-analysed the multiplex PCR reads in MiXCR, keeping a single row per CDR3 protein. The sample has about 500,000 distinct CDR3 sequences; less than 40% are singletons. The material sequenced was peripheral blood or thyroid tissue (not recorded which). The receptors come from an adult man with Graves' hyperthyroidism.

The V gene is TRBV7-2, the J gene TRBJ2-7; possibly TRBD1 for D (6 bases). The better agreement between TRBJ2-1 and the DNA end casts doubt on the J call. CDR3 length: 12 residues. In germline, CDR1 is SGHTA, CDR2 FQGNSA. The CDR3 DNA reads TGTGCCAGCAGCTTAAGGGGGACTGAGCAGTTCTTC. Translation gives CASSLRGTEQFF.

There are a few counts of this clonotype. V gene TRBV29-1 combines with J gene TRBJ2-7; 9 bases are a match to TRBD2. The J call may be wrong; the DNA end is better matched by TRBJ2-1. CDR1 and CDR2 (germline): SQVTM, ANQGSEA. The CDR3 has 15 amino acids. The CDR3 is CSVEEAGGTYNEQFF. The CDR3 DNA reads as TGCAGCGTTGAAGAGGCGGGAGGGACCTACAATGAGCAGTTCTTC.

V and J are TRBV7-8 and TRBJ2-3; D might be TRBD2 (6 bases). CDR3 length: 12 amino acids. Trimming removed 5 bases from V and 10 bases from J, with 13 bases in between. Looked up from germline, CDR1 is SGHVS and CDR2 is FQNEAQ. Here the CDR3 reads CASSPRTNAQYF. The CDR3 DNA is TGTGCCAGCAGCCCCCGGACTAATGCGCAGTATTTT.

This clonotype was detected many times. The rearrangement uses TRBV7-9 and TRBJ1-1; D not certain. V dropped 5 bases and J dropped 9 bases, with 10 bases sitting between them. CDR3 size: 11 residues. Germline CDR1 is SEHNR and CDR2 is FQNEAQ (reference sequence). CDR3 sequence: CASSPQYQAFF. The CDR3 nucleotides read TGTGCCAGCAGCCCCCAATACCAAGCTTTCTTT.

With regard to this clonotype: The CDR3 carries no conserved terminal phenylalanine or tryptophan, so it likely arises from a read error. No DNA is shown, since the ends of the CDR3 on it are uncertain; the CDR3 is the one TCRdb lists. The J gene is TRBJ2-5, the V gene TRBV29-1; the D segment call TRBD2 is taken from the table without a DNA check. The CDR3 spans 9 residues, counting both ends. Germline V CDR1 and CDR2: SQVTM, ANQGSEA. The CDR3 loop reads CSVGTSPSS.

This clonotype was counted a few times. The rearrangement links TRBV3-1 to TRBJ2-7, with 7 bases lining up with TRBD1. There are 15 residues in the CDR3. Germline loops: CDR1 LGHDT, CDR2 YNNKEL (reference sequence). The V and J ends lost 5 bases and 2 bases, in that order; junction bases with no gene match: 9. In DNA form, the CDR3 reads TGTGCCAGCAGCGACTCCTGGGACAGAGCCTACGAGCAGTACTTC. This encodes CASSDSWDRAYEQYF.

In the case of this clonotype: This sequence may be a read error, since a much larger clone differs from it by one base. The CDR3 region is CASRPGPDYEQYF. CDR3 sequence (DNA): TGTGCCAGCAGACCCGGGCCGGACTACGAGCAGTACTTC. The chain carries TRBV14 and TRBJ2-7; D uncertain. This CDR3 has 13 amino acids. Trimming took 6 bases from V and 3 from J, leaving 12 bases between them. Germline V CDR1 and CDR2: SGHDN, FVKESK.

CDR3 region: CASSPGYGKGEAFF. The CDR3 region has the DNA TGTGCCAGCAGTCCGGGGTACGGGAAGGGCGAAGCTTTCTTT. The chain couples TRBV2 to TRBJ1-1; D remains ambiguous. The V gene lost 5 bases and the J gene lost 8 bases, with 18 bases spanning the gap. Germline lookup yields CDR1 SNHLY and CDR2 FYNNEI. The CDR3 totals 14 residues.

This clonotype was observed at least ten times. The chain joins TRBV7-8 to TRBJ2-7; possibly TRBD1 or TRBD2 for D (7 bases each). V dropped 4 bases and J dropped 7 bases, with 20 bases sitting between them. This CDR3 is 15 amino acids long. Germline V gives CDR1 SGHVS, CDR2 FQNEAQ. In nucleotides, the CDR3 is TGTGCCAGCAGCTCCGACCCGGGGAGGGGGCTTGAGCAGTACTTC. This translates into CASSSDPGRGLEQYF.

This clonotype was counted at least ten times. This chain links TRBV13 with TRBJ1-6; D is unclear. The germline V gene encodes CDR1 PRHDT and CDR2 FYEKMQ (reference sequence). The CDR3 contains 15 residues. V was trimmed by 0 bases and J by 10 bases, leaving 13 bases between them. The CDR3 sequence: CASSLGQGRGSPLHF. The CDR3 DNA follows: TGTGCCAGCAGCTTAGGCCAAGGGAGAGGCTCACCCCTCCACTTT.

In this sample, this clonotype turned up once. The genes are TRBV29-1 and TRBJ1-1; the D gene is possibly TRBD1 (6 bases). The germline CDR1 and CDR2 sequences are SQVTM and ANQGSEA. The CDR3 sequence is 13 residues long. With 3 bases removed from V and 3 bases from J, the gap between germline ends came to 11 bases. The CDR3 DNA is TGCAGCGTTGAGAGGGACACCGACACTGAAGCTTTCTTT. This codes for CSVERDTDTEAFF. The full variable domain, with the rest looked up from reference TRBV29-1 and TRBJ1-1, is SAVISQKPSRDICQRGTSLTIQCQVDSQVTMMFWYRQQPGQSLTLIATANQGSEATYESGFVIDKFPISRPNLTFSTLTVSNMSPEDSSIYLCSVERDTDTEAFFGQGTRLTVV.

The chain has TRBV10-3 and TRBJ1-5; D remains unclear. CDR1 is ENHRY and CDR2 is SYGVKD in the germline V gene. The CDR3 spans 13 residues. V lost 10 bases and J lost 0, with 10 bases in between. Written as DNA, the CDR3 is TGTGCCACCGACCCAGGTAGCAATCAGCCCCAGCATTTT. Amino acids: CATDPGSNQPQHF.

V usage is TRBV7-2 and J usage is TRBJ2-2; TRBD1 matches at 7 bases. Looked up from germline, CDR1 is SGHTA and CDR2 is FQGNSA. V shed 6 bases, J shed 5 bases, and the junction held 9 bases outside the gene matches. The CDR3 totals 15 residues. The CDR3 DNA reads TGTGCCAGCAGTGAGACAGGGATGAGGACCGGGGAGCTGTTTTTT. The encoded protein is CASSETGMRTGELFF.

This clonotype was seen repeatedly, ten times or more. V and J are TRBV20-1 and TRBJ1-2; D might be TRBD1 (6 bases). The CDR3 length is 14 residues. The V and J ends lost 5 bases and 0 bases respectively, with 13 bases between them. The germline V gene encodes CDR1 DFQATT and CDR2 SNEGSKA (reference sequence). DNA for the CDR3: TGCAGTGCTCCATCTGGACAGACTAACTATGGCTACACCTTC. It translates to CSAPSGQTNYGYTF.

This clonotype was seen at least ten times. The chain is built from TRBV7-8 and TRBJ2-5; the D gene is possibly TRBD2 (6 bases). The CDR3 runs to 18 residues. Per germline, CDR1 SGHVS and CDR2 FQNEAQ. Trimming cost V 1 base and J 1 base, with 19 bases left between them. This chain's CDR3 is CASSLVGLSGPLQETQYF. The CDR3 nucleotides read TGTGCCAGCAGCTTAGTAGGGCTTAGCGGCCCCCTCCAAGAGACCCAGTACTTC.

This clonotype was found a few times. This chain connects TRBV2 to TRBJ2-5, with 9 bases lining up with TRBD1. The J call is in doubt because the DNA end fits TRBJ2-1 better. CDR1 and CDR2 (germline): SNHLY, FYNNEI. The CDR3 has 13 amino acids. The CDR3 DNA reads as TGTGCCAGCCGAAAACAGGGGGCGGTTGAGCAGTTCTTC. Translated, it gives CASRKQGAVEQFF.

The table lists this clonotype with many counts. The chain has TRBV10-3 and TRBJ1-5, with a possible D match to TRBD1 (6 bases). The CDR3 totals 14 residues. Germline V gene lookup returns CDR1 ENHRY and CDR2 SYGVKD. V lost 4 bases and J 4 bases, leaving 11 bases between the germline ends. CDR3 protein: CAISAGGINQPQHF. DNA for the CDR3: TGTGCCATCAGTGCCGGGGGCATAAATCAGCCCCAGCATTTT.

The gene calls are TRBV2 and TRBJ1-3; maybe TRBD1 (5 bases). Per germline, CDR1 SNHLY and CDR2 FYNNEI. V gave up 3 bases and J gave up 11 bases, with 26 bases separating them. The CDR3 loop spans 17 amino acids. CDR3 protein: CASSDTTRQTLGNAIYF. CDR3 in DNA: TGTGCCAGCAGTGACACCACCCGACAGACGCTGGGGAACGCCATATATTTT. The variable domain in full, with the rest retrieved from reference TRBV2 and TRBJ1-3, is EPEVTQTPSHQVTQMGQEVILRCVPISNHLYFYWYRQILGQKVEFLVSFYNNEISEKSEIFDDQFSVERPDGSNFTLKIRSTKLEDSAMYFCASSDTTRQTLGNAIYFGEGSWLTVV.

Many counts were recorded for this clonotype. The chain carries TRBV7-6 and TRBJ2-5, with D possibly matching TRBD1 (5 bases). The germline V gene has CDR1 SGHVS and CDR2 FNYEAQ. V lost 3 bases to trimming and J lost 5 bases, with 16 bases between them. The CDR3 loop spans 15 amino acids. The CDR3 DNA follows: TGTGCCAGCAGCTTCGGACATTTTGCTGGGGAGACCCAGTACTTC. This encodes CASSFGHFAGETQYF.

In the case of this clonotype: A read error may account for a junction end that differs from germline. The chain has TRBV10-1 and TRBJ1-2, with TRBD1 matching over 9 bases. This CDR3 has 16 amino acids. Germline V gene data show CDR1 as WNHNN and CDR2 as SYGVQD (reference sequence). The CDR3 loop is CASSQEVRTGAYAYTF. The CDR3 nucleotides are TGCGCCAGCAGCCAAGAGGTTAGGACAGGGGCCTATGCCTACACCTTC.

V gene TRBV7-9 combines with J gene TRBJ2-7, with TRBD2 matching 13 bases. This CDR3 spans 17 amino acids. Trimming removed 6 bases from V and 7 bases from J; junction bases left unmatched: 15. CDR1 and CDR2 (germline): SEHNR, FQNEAQ (reference sequence). CDR3 in amino acids: CASRKGGLAGSDNEQYF. Here the CDR3 DNA reads TGTGCCAGCAGGAAAGGGGGACTAGCGGGATCGGACAATGAGCAGTACTTC.

The chain is built from TRBV24-1 and TRBJ2-3; possibly TRBD2 for D (5 bases). The V gene lost 8 bases and the J gene lost 2 bases, with 19 bases spanning the gap. The CDR3 has 16 amino acids. Germline loops: CDR1 KGHDR, CDR2 SFDVKD. The CDR3, as DNA: TGTGCCACCAAGCCGAATATTGGAGGTTACACAGATACGCAGTATTTT. Its protein product is CATKPNIGGYTDTQYF.

This clonotype was counted between two and nine times. The chain employs TRBV4-1 and TRBJ1-1; the match to TRBD1 covers 7 bases. CDR3 length: 16 amino acids. Germline CDR1 and CDR2: MGHRA and YSYEKL. V dropped 4 bases and J dropped 1; count of bases not matched to a gene: 9. This chain's CDR3 is CASSPTPTGSNTEAFF. The CDR3, as DNA: TGCGCCAGCAGCCCGACCCCGACAGGGTCGAACACTGAAGCTTTCTTT.

This clonotype appeared a single time. The chain uses TRBV7-6 and TRBJ2-2; D gene uncertain. The CDR3 extends over 14 amino acids. Germline lookup yields CDR1 SGHVS and CDR2 FNYEAQ. V was clipped by 3 bases and J by 5 bases, with 10 bases between them. CDR3 region: CASSFGRPTGELFF. The CDR3 DNA reads TGTGCCAGCAGCTTTGGCCGGCCAACCGGGGAGCTGTTTTTT.

Turning to this clonotype: At one end the junction does not follow the germline gene, possibly because of a read error. This sequence joins TRBV5-4 and TRBJ2-5, with 7 bases lining up with TRBD2. The CDR3 runs 16 residues. Germline CDR1 SGHNT, CDR2 YYREEE (reference sequence). In nucleotides, the CDR3 is TGTGCCGGCAGCTTAGGTTCGCTAGCGGAACAAGAGACCCAGTACTTC. It translates to CAGSLGSLAEQETQYF.

The V gene is TRBV3-1, the J gene TRBJ1-5, with 9 bases that match TRBD1. The CDR3 loop spans 14 amino acids. Germline V gives CDR1 LGHDT, CDR2 YNNKEL (reference sequence). The V segment lost 2 bases and the J segment 7 bases; nucleotides outside the gene matches: 3. The CDR3 DNA is TGTGCCAGCAGCCAAAGGGACAGGGAACAGCCCCAGCATTTT. Protein product: CASSQRDREQPQHF. Full variable domain (rest looked up from reference TRBV3-1 and TRBJ1-5): DTAVSQTPKYLVTQMGNDKSIKCEQNLGHDTMYWYKQDSKKFLKIMFSYNNKELIINETVPNRFSPKSPDKAHLNLHINSLELGDSAVYFCASSQRDREQPQHFGDGTRLSIL.

This clonotype was observed once. This sequence joins TRBV29-1 and TRBJ1-1; 12 nucleotides line up with TRBD1. CDR1 SQVTM and CDR2 ANQGSEA come from the germline V gene. Trimming took 2 bases from V and 5 from J; bases not matched to a gene: 6. CDR3 length: 15 amino acids. The CDR3: CSVEPGTGGETEAFF. The CDR3 DNA follows: TGCAGCGTTGAACCCGGGACAGGGGGCGAAACTGAAGCTTTCTTT.

The chain combines TRBV29-1 with TRBJ1-1; D gene uncertain. Looked up from germline, CDR1 is SQVTM and CDR2 is ANQGSEA. V was trimmed by 4 bases and J by 3 bases, leaving 9 bases between them. This CDR3 region has 12 residues. The CDR3 region has the DNA TGCAGCGTTGGCCCGAGGGACACTGAAGCTTTCTTT. The encoded protein is CSVGPRDTEAFF.

The gene calls are TRBV7-8 and TRBJ2-7, with D possibly TRBD1 on 5 matching bases. Trimming removed 1 base from V and 3 bases from J, with 10 bases in between. Germline lookup yields CDR1 SGHVS and CDR2 FQNEAQ. This CDR3 comprises 14 residues. The CDR3 DNA is TGTGCCAGCAGCTTAGGGTCCAGGGTCTACGAGCAGTACTTC. Translated: CASSLGSRVYEQYF.